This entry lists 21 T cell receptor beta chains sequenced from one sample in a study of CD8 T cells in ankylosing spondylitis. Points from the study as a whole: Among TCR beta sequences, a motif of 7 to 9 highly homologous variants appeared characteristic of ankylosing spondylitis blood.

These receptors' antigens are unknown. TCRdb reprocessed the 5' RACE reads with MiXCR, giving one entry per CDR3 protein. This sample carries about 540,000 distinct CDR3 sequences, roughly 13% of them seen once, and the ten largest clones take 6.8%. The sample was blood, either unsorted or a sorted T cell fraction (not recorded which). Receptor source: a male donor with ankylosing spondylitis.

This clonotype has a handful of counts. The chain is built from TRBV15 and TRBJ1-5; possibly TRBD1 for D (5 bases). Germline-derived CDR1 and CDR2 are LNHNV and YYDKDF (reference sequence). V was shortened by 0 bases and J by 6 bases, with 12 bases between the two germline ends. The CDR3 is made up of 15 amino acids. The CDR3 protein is CATSRDKVQGQPQHF. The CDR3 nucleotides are TGTGCCACCAGCAGAGATAAGGTGCAGGGTCAGCCCCAGCATTTT.

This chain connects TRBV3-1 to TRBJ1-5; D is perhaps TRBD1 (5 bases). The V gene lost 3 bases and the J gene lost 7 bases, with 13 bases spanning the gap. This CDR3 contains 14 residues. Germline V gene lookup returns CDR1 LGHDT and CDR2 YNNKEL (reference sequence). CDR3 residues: CASSHRASLQPQHF. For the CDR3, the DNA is TGTGCCAGCAGCCACAGGGCCAGCTTACAGCCCCAGCATTTT.

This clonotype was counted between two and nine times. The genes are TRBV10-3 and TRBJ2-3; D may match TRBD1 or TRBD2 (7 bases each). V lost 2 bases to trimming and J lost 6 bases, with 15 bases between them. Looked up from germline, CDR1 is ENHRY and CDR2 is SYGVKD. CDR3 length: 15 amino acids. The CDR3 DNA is TGTGCCATCAGTGAGCTAGCCCAGGGGGGGGATACGCAGTATTTT. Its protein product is CAISELAQGGDTQYF.

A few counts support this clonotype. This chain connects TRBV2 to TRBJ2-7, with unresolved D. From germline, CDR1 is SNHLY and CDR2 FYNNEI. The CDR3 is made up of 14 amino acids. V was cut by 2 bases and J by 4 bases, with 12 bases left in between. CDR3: CASSESQAGYEQYF. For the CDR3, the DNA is TGTGCCAGCAGTGAAAGCCAAGCTGGTTACGAGCAGTACTTC.

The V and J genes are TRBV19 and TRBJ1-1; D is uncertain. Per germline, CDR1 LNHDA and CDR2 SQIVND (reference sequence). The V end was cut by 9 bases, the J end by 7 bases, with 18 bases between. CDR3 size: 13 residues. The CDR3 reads CASFKLELGEAFF. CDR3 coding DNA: TGTGCCAGCTTTAAGTTGGAGCTGGGTGAAGCTTTCTTT.

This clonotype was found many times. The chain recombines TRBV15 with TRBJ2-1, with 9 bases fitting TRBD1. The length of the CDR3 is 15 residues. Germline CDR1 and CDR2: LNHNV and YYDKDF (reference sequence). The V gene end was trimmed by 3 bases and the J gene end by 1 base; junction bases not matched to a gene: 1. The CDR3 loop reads CATSRGQGSYNEQFF. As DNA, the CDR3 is TGTGCCACCAGCAGGGGACAGGGTTCCTACAATGAGCAGTTCTTC.

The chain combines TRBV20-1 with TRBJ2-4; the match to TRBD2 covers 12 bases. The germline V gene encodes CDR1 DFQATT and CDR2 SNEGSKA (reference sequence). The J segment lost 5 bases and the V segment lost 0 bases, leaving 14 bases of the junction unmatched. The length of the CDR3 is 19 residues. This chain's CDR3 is CSARDPGLAGRLGQNIQYF. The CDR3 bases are TGCAGTGCTAGAGACCCCGGACTAGCGGGAAGGCTTGGCCAAAACATTCAGTACTTC.

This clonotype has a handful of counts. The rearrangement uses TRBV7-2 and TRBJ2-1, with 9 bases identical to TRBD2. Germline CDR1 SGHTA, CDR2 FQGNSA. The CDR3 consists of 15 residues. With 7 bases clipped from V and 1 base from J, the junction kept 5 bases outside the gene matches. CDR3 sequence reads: CASTYSGSSYNEQFF. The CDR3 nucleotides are TGTGCCAGCACGTATAGCGGGAGTTCCTACAATGAGCAGTTCTTC.

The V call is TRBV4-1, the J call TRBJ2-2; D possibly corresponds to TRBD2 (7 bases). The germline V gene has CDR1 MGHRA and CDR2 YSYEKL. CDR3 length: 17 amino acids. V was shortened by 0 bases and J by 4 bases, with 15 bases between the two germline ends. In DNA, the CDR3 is TGCGCCAGCAGCCAAGATGGGGGCGGGAGAGTCACCGGGGAGCTGTTTTTT. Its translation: CASSQDGGGRVTGELFF.

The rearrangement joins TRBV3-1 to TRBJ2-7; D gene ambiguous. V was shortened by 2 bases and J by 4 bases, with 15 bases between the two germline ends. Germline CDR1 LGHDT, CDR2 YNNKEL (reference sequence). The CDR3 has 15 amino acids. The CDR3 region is CASSQSSVGVYEQYV. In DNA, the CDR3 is TGTGCCAGCAGCCAATCCTCTGTAGGTGTATACGAGCAGTACGTC.

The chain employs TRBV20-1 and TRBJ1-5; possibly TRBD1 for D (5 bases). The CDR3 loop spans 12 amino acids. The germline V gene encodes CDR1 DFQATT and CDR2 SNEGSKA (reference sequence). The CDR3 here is CSGTINEGAQHF. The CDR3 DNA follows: TGCAGCGGGACCATCAACGAAGGGGCCCAGCATTTT.

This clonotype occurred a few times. The CDR3, as DNA: TGTGCCAGCAGTGACTTAGACAGTGCTTTCGGCTACACCTTC. The encoded protein is CASSDLDSAFGYTF. The genes are TRBV25-1 and TRBJ1-2; TRBD1 is a possible D gene (5 bases). The CDR3 sequence is 14 residues long. Germline loops: CDR1 MGHDK, CDR2 SYGVNS. V was cut by 3 bases and J by 8 bases, with 16 bases left in between.

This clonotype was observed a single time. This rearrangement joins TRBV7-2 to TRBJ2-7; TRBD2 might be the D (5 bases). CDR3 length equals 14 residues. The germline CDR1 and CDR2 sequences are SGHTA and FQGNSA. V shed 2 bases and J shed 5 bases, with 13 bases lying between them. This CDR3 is CASSLSLASDEQYF. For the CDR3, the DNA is TGTGCCAGCAGCTTAAGCCTAGCTTCTGACGAGCAGTACTTC.

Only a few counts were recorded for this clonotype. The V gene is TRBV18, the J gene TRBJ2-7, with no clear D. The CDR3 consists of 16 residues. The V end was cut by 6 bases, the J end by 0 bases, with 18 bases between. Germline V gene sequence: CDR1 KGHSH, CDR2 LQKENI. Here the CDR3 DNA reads TGTGCCAGCTCGCCGCTCGGACGGAAAAGCTCCTACGAGCAGTACTTC. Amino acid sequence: CASSPLGRKSSYEQYF.

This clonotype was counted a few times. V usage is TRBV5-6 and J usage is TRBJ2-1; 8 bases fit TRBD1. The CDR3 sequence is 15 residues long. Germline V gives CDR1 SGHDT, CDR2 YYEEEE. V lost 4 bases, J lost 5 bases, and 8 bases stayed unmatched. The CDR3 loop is CASSRQTGGNNEQFF. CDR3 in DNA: TGTGCCAGCAGCCGCCAAACAGGGGGGAACAATGAGCAGTTCTTC.

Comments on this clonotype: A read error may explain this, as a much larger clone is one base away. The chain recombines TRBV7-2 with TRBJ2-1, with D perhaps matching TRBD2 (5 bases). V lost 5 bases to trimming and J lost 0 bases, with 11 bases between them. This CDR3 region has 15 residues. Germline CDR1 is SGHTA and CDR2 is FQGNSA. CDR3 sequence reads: CASSVSVSSYNEQFF. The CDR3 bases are TGTGCCAGCAGCGTTAGCGTTAGCTCCTACAATGAGCAGTTCTTC. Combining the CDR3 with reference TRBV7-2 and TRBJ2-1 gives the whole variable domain GAGVSQSPSNKVTEKGKDVELRCDPISGHTALYWYRQSLGQGLEFLIYFQGNSAPDKSGLPSDRFSAERTGGSVSTLTIQRTQQEDSAVYLCASSVSVSSYNEQFFGPGTRLTVL.

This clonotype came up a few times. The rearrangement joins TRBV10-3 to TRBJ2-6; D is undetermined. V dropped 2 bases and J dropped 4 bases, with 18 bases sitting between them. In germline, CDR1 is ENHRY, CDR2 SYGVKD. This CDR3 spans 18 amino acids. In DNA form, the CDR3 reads TGTGCCATCAGTGAGAACGTCTATTCTTCGTCAGGGGCCAACGTCCTGACTTTC. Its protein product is CAISENVYSSSGANVLTF.

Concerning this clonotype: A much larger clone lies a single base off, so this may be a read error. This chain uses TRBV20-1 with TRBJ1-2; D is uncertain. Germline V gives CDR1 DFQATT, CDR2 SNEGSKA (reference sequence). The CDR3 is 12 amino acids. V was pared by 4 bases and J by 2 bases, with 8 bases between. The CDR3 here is CSANPDNYGYTF. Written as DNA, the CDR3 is TGCAGTGCTAACCCCGACAACTATGGCTACACCTTC.

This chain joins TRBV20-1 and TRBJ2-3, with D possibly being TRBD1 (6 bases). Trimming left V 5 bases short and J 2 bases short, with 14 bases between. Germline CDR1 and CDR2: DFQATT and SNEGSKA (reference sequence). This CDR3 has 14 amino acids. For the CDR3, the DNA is TGCAGTGCTGTCCGGGACACGGACACAGATACGCAGTATTTT. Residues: CSAVRDTDTDTQYF.

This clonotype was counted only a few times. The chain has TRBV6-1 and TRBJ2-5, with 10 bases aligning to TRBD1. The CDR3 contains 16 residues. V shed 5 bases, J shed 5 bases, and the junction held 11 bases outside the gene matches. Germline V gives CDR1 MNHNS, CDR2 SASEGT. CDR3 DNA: TGTGCCAGCAGTCCGGTGAGCGGGACAGGGGTTGAGACCCAGTACTTC. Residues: CASSPVSGTGVETQYF.

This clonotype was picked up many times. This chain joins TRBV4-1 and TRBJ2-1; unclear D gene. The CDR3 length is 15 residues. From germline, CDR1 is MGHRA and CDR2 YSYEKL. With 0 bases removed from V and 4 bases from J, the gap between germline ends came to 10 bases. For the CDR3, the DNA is TGCGCCAGCAGCCAAGATGGGCAAGCTTACAATGAGCAGTTCTTC. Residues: CASSQDGQAYNEQFF.